The 5 T cell receptor beta chains in this list originate from one sample, sequenced in a study of T cells in Graves' hyperthyroidism and ophthalmopathy. RNA transcripts yielded amplified TCR beta CDR3 regions. RT-PCR in the first round (using the HTBI primer set) targeted the TCR CDR3. TCRdb redid the calling of the multiplex PCR reads with MiXCR, one entry per CDR3 protein. Of about 400,000 distinct CDR3 sequences listed, 15% to 18% are singletons. Sequenced: blood. The receptors shown here come from a woman under 30 with Graves' hyperthyroidism that later progressed to Graves' ophthalmopathy.

This clonotype was counted ten times or more. The chain has TRBV4-3 and TRBJ2-7; tentative D call: TRBD2 (6 bases). Trimming stripped 1 base from V and 2 bases from J, with 21 bases between. Germline V gives CDR1 LGHNA, CDR2 YSLEER. This CDR3 is 18 amino acids long. The CDR3 loop is CASSQVRSSEATTYEQYF. CDR3 sequence (DNA): TGCGCCAGCAGCCAAGTCCGGTCTAGCGAGGCTACTACCTACGAGCAGTACTTC.

V is TRBV5-1 and J is TRBJ2-1; TRBD2 agrees at 7 bases. The germline gives CDR1 SGHRS, CDR2 YFSETQ. The CDR3 runs to 15 residues. V shed 4 bases and J 2 bases; nucleotides not matched to a gene: 6. In DNA form, the CDR3 reads TGCGCCAGCAGCACTAGCGCTTTAGCCTACAATGAGCAGTTCTTC. Residues: CASSTSALAYNEQFF.

This clonotype was seen ten or more times. The chain has TRBV28 and TRBJ1-3; TRBD1 matches 7 bases. V gave up 6 bases and J gave up 1 base; unmatched junction bases: 6. The germline V gene encodes CDR1 MDHEN and CDR2 SYDVKM. The CDR3 consists of 15 residues. As DNA, the CDR3 is TGTGCCAGCAGGTACAACAGGGGTTCTGGAAACACCATATATTTT. Its protein is CASRYNRGSGNTIYF. The entire variable domain, with the rest obtained from reference TRBV28 and TRBJ1-3, is as follows: DVKVTQSSRYLVKRTGEKVFLECVQDMDHENMFWYRQDPGLGLRLIYFSYDVKMKEKGDIPEGYSVSREKKERFSLILESASTNQTSMYLCASRYNRGSGNTIYFGEGSWLTVV.

Details on this clonotype: A read error may be the cause here, since a much bigger clone is one base away. The CDR3 nucleotides read TGTGCCAGCAGTTTATCGCCATACAGGGGGCTCACTGGAGCTTTCTTT. Translated: CASSLSPYRGLTGAFF. The chain employs TRBV28 and TRBJ1-1; 9 bases map to TRBD1. The germline V gene has CDR1 MDHEN and CDR2 SYDVKM. This CDR3 region has 16 residues.

The J gene is TRBJ2-2, the V gene TRBV19, with TRBD2 as a possible D gene (6 bases). V was clipped by 3 bases and J by 7 bases, with 9 bases between them. Germline CDR1 reads LNHDA; CDR2 reads SQIVND (reference sequence). This CDR3 region has 13 residues. In DNA, the CDR3 is TGTGCCAGTAGTATCTTGGGGGGCGGGGAGCTGTTTTTT. Translated, it gives CASSILGGGELFF.